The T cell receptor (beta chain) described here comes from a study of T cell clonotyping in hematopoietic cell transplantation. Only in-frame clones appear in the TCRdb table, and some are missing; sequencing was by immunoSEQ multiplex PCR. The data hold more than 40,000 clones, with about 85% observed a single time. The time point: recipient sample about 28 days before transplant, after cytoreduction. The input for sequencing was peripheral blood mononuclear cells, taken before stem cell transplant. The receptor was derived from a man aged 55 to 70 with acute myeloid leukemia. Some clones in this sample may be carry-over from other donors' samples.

CDR3 sequence reads: CASSGTGSSYEQYF. The CDR3 region has the DNA TGTGCCAGCAGTGGGACAGGCAGCTCCTACGAGCAGTACTTC. The chain carries TRBV7-9 and TRBJ2-7; TRBD1 matches 8 bases. This CDR3 is 14 amino acids long. Per the germline V gene, CDR1 is SEHNR and CDR2 is FQNEAQ (reference sequence). The V and J ends lost 6 bases and 0 bases, in that order; junction bases with no gene match: 4.